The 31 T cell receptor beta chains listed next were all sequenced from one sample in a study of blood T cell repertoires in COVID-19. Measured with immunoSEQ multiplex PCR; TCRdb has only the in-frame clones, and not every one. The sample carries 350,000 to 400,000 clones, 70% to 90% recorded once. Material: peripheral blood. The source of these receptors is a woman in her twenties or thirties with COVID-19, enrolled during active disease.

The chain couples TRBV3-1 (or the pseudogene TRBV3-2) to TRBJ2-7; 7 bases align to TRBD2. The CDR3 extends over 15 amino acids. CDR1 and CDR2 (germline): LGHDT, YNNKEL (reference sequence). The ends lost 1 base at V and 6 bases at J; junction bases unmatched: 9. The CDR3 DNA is TGTGCCAGCAGCCAAGTGGGGCGGGAGTCCCCCGAGCAGTACGTC. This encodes CASSQVGRESPEQYV.

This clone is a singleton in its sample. For the CDR3, the DNA is TGTGCCAGCAGCCGGGGACAGGTACCCACCGGGGAGCTGTTTTTT. This codes for CASSRGQVPTGELFF. The V and J genes are TRBV5-5 and TRBJ2-2; 8 bases align to TRBD1. The CDR3 loop spans 15 amino acids. V dropped 4 bases and J dropped 4; count of bases not matched to a gene: 6. In germline, CDR1 is SGHKS, CDR2 YYEKEE (reference sequence).

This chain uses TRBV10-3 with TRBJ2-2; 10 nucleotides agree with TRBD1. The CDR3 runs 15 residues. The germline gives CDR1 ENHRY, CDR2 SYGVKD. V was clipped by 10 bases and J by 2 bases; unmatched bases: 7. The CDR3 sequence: CATRWDRGNTGELFF. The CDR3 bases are TGTGCCACCCGATGGGACAGGGGAAACACCGGGGAGCTGTTTTTT.

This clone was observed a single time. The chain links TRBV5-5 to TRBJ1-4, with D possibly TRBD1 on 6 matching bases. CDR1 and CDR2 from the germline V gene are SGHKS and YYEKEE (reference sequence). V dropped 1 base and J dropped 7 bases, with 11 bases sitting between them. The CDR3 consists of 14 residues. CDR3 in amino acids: CASSLPRGGEKLFF. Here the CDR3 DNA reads TGTGCCAGCAGCTTGCCCAGGGGTGGTGAAAAACTGTTTTTT.

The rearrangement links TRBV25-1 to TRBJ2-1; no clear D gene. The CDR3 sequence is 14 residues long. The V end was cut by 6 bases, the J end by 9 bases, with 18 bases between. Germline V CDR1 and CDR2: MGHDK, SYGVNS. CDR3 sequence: CASSPPWAGPEQFF. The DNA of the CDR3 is TGTGCCAGCAGCCCACCGTGGGCAGGCCCTGAGCAGTTCTTC.

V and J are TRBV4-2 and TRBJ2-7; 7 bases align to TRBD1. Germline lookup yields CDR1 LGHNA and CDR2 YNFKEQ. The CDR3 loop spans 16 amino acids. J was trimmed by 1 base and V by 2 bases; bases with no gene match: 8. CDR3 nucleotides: TGTGCCAGCAGCCAAAGCACAGGGGAACCGTCCTACGAGCAGTACTTC. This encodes CASSQSTGEPSYEQYF.

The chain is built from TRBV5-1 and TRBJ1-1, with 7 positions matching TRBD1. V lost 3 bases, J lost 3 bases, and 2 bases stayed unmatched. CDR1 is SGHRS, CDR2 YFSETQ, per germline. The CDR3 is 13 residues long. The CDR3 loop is CASSYQGDTEAFF. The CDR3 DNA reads TGCGCCAGCAGCTACCAGGGGGACACTGAAGCTTTCTTT.

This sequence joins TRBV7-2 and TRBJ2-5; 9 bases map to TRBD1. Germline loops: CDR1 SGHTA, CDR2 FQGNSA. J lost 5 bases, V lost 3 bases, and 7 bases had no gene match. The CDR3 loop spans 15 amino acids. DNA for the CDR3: TGTGCCAGCAGCTTGAACAGGGGGCGGGGGGAGACCCAGTACTTC. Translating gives CASSLNRGRGETQYF.

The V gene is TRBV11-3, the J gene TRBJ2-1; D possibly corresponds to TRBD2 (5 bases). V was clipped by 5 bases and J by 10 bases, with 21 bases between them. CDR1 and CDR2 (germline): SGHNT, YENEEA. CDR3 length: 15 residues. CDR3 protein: CASSLESGEVREQFF. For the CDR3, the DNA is TGTGCCAGCAGCCTCGAAAGCGGCGAGGTGAGAGAGCAGTTCTTC.

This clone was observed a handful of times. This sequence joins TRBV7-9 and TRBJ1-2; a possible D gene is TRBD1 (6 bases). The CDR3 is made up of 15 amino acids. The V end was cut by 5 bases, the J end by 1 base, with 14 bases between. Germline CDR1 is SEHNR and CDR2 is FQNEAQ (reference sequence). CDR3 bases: TGTGCCAGCAGCCCGCAAGACAGGATTAACTATGGCTACACCTTC. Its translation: CASSPQDRINYGYTF. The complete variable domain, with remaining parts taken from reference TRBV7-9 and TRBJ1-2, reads DTGVSQNPRHKITKRGQNVTFRCDPISEHNRLYWYRQTLGQGPEFLTYFQNEAQLEKSRLLSDRFSAERPKGSFSTLEIQRTEQGDSAMYLCASSPQDRINYGYTFGSGTRLTVV.

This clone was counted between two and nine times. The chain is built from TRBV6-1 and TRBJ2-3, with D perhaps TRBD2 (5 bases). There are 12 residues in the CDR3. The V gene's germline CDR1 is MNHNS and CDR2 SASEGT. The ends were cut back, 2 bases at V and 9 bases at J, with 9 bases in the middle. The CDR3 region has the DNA TGTGCCAGCAGTGAATCCCGGAGGACGCAGTATTTT. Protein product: CASSESRRTQYF.

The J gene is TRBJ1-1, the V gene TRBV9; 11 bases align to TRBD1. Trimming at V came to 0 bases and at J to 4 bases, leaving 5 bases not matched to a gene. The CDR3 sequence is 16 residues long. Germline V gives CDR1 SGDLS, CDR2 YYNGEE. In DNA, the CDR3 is TGTGCCAGCAGCGTAGCCGGACAGGGGGCTGTCACTGAAGCTTTCTTT. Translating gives CASSVAGQGAVTEAFF.

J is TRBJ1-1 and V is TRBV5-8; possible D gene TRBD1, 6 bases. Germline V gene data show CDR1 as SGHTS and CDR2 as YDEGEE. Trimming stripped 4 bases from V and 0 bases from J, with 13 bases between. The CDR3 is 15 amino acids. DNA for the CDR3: TGTGCCAGCAGCCCCCGGGACACGGTGAACACTGAAGCTTTCTTT. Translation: CASSPRDTVNTEAFF.

This CDR3 is CASSQHWGDDTDTQYF. In nucleotides, the CDR3 is TGCGCCAGCAGCCAGCACTGGGGGGACGACACAGATACGCAGTATTTT. The V and J genes are TRBV4-3 and TRBJ2-3; weak D call: TRBD2 (6 bases). This CDR3 is built from 16 residues. V lost 3 bases and J 2 bases, leaving 15 bases between the germline ends. Germline V gene sequence: CDR1 LGHNA, CDR2 YSLEER.

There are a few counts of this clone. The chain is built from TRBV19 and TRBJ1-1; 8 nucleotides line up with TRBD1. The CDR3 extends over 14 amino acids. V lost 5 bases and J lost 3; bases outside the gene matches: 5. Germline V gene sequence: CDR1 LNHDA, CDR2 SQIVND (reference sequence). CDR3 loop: CASSLSTGDTEAFF. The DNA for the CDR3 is TGTGCCAGTAGTTTATCGACAGGGGACACTGAAGCTTTCTTT.

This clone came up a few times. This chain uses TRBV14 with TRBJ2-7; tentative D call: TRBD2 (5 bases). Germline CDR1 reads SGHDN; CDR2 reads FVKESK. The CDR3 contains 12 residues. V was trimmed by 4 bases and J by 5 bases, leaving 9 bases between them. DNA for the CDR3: TGTGCCAGCAGCCGATCGGGGAACGAGCAGTACTTC. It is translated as CASSRSGNEQYF.

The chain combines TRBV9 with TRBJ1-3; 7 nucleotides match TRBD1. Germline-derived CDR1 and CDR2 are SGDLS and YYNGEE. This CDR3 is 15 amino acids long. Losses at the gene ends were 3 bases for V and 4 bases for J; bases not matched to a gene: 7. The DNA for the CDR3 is TGTGCCAGCAGCGCGACAGGGTTCTCCGGAAACACCATATATTTT. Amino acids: CASSATGFSGNTIYF.

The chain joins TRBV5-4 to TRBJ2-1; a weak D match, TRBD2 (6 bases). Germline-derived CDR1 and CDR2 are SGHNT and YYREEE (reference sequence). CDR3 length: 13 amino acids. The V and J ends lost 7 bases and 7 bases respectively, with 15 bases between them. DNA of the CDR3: TGTGCCAGCGCGGCCGGGACTCGGAATGAGCAGTTCTTC. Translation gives CASAAGTRNEQFF. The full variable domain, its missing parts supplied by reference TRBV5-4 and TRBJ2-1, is ETGVTQSPTHLIKTRGQQVTLRCSSQSGHNTVSWYQQALGQGPQFIFQYYREEENGRGNFPPRFSGLQFPNYSSELNVNALELDDSALYLCASAAGTRNEQFFGPGTRLTVL.

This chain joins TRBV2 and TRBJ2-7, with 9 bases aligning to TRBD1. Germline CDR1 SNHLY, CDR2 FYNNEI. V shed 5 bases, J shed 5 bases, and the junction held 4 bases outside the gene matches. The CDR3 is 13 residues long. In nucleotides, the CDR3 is TGTGCCAGCAGTTCACAGGGGGCCCACGAGCAGTACGTC. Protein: CASSSQGAHEQYV.

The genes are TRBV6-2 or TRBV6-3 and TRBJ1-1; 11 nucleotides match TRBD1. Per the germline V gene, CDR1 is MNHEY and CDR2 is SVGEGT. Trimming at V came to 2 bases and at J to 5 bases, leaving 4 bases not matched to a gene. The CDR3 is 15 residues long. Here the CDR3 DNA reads TGTGCCAGCAGTTACGTGGGACAGGGGGTGACTGAAGCTTTCTTT. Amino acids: CASSYVGQGVTEAFF.

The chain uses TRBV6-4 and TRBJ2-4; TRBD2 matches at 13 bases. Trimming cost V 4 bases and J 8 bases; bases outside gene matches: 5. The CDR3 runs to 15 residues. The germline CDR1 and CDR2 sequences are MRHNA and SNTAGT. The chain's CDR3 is CASSGTSGGADIQYF. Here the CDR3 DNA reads TGTGCCAGCAGTGGAACTAGCGGGGGGGCGGACATTCAGTACTTC.

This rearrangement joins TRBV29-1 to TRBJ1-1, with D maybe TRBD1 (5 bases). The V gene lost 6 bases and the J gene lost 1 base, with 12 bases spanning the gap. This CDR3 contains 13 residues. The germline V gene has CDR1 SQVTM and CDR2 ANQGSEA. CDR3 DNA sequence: TGCAGCGTCTATCGGGGGGGGAACACTGAAGCTTTCTTT. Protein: CSVYRGGNTEAFF.

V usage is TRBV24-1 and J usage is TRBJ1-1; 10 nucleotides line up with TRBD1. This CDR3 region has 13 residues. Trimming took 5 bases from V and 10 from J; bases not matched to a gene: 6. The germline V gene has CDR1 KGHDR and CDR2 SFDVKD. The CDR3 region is CATSGLGTGVAFF. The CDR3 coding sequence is TGTGCCACCAGTGGTCTAGGGACAGGGGTAGCTTTCTTT.

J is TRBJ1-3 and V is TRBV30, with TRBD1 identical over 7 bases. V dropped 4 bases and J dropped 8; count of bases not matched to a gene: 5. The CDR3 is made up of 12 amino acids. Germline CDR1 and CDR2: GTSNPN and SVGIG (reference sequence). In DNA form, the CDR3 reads TGTGCCTGGACGAACAGGGGAGACACCATATATTTT. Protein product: CAWTNRGDTIYF.

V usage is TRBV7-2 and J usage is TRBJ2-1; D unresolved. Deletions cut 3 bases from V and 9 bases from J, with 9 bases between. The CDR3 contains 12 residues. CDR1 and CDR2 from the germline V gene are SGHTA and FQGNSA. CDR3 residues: CASSFSSLEQFF. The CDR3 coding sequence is TGTGCCAGCAGCTTCTCTAGTCTTGAGCAGTTCTTC.

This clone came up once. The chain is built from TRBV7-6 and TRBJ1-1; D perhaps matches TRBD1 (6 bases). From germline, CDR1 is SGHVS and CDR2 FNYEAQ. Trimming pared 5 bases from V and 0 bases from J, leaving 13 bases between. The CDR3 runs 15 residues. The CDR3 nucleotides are TGTGCCAGCAGCCTAACCGGGACACTGAACACTGAAGCTTTCTTT. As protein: CASSLTGTLNTEAFF.

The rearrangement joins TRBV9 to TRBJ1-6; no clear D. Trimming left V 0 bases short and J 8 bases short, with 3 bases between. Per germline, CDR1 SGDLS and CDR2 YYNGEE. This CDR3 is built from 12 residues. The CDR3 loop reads CASSVADSPLHF. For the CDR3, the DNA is TGTGCCAGCAGCGTAGCGGATTCACCCCTCCACTTT.

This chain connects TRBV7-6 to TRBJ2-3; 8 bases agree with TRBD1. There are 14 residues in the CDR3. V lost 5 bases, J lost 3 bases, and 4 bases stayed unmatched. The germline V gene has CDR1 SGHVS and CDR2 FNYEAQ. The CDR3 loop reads CASSRQGWTDTQYF. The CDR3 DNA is TGTGCCAGCAGCCGACAGGGGTGGACAGATACGCAGTATTTT.

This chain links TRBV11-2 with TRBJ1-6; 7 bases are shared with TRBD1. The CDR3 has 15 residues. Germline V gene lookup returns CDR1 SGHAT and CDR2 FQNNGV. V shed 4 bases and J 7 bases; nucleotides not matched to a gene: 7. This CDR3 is CASSYRQGRNSPLHF. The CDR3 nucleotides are TGTGCCAGCAGCTATCGACAGGGTAGAAATTCACCCCTCCACTTT.

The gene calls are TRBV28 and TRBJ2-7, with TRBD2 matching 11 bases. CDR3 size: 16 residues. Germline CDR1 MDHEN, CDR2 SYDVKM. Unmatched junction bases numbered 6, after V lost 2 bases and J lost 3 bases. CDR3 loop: CASSLPNSGGGYEQYF. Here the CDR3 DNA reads TGTGCCAGCAGTTTACCAAATAGCGGGGGGGGCTACGAGCAGTACTTC.

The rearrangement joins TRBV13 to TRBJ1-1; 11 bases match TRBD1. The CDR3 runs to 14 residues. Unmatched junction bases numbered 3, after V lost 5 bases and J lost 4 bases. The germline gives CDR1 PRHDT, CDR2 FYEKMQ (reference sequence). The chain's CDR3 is CASSPGQGGTEAFF. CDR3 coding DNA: TGTGCCAGCAGCCCGGGACAGGGGGGCACTGAAGCTTTCTTT.